Listed below are T cell receptor beta chains from one sample, sequenced in a study of T cells in Graves' hyperthyroidism and ophthalmopathy. TCRdb redid the calling of the multiplex PCR reads with MiXCR, one entry per CDR3 protein. The table shows about 580,000 distinct CDR3 sequences, with about 15% occurring only once. What was sequenced was blood. All receptors come from a woman in her 30s with Graves' hyperthyroidism that later progressed to Graves' ophthalmopathy. Each CDR3 is given with its conserved first and last residue. Each record gives: V gene, D gene, J gene, clone size, CDR3 DNA, CDR3 protein. D genes are given only for firm matches. Clone size is given for some rows only: seen once, a few or many times, or a class if the clone is expanded.

v_gene: TRBV29-1; d_gene: -; j_gene: TRBJ2-7; abundance: -; CDR3nt: TGCAGCGTTGATCCGGGACTGGGGGAGCAGTACTTC; CDR3aa: CSVDPGLGEQYF
v_gene: TRBV6-1; d_gene: TRBD1; j_gene: TRBJ1-4; abundance: many; CDR3nt: TGTGCCAGCATACGACAGGGGATTAATGAAAAACTGTTTTTT; CDR3aa: CASIRQGINEKLFF
v_gene: TRBV6-1; d_gene: -; j_gene: TRBJ2-1; abundance: -; CDR3nt: TGTGCCAGCAGCTCCCCTCTGGATGAGCAGTTCTTC; CDR3aa: CASSSPLDEQFF
v_gene: TRBV14; d_gene: -; j_gene: TRBJ1-5; abundance: many; CDR3nt: TGTGCCAGCAGCCAGTTTCTTGGGGTTAGCAATCAGCCCCAGCATTTT; CDR3aa: CASSQFLGVSNQPQHF
v_gene: TRBV27; d_gene: -; j_gene: TRBJ2-3; abundance: many; CDR3nt: TGTGCCAGCAGGCCCCTGGGGGGCGGCCACACAGATACGCAGTATTTT; CDR3aa: CASRPLGGGHTDTQYF
v_gene: TRBV3-1; d_gene: -; j_gene: TRBJ1-5; abundance: -; CDR3nt: TGTGCCAGCAGCCAACCATTGGCCAAAAAAAAGAGGGATCAGCCCCAGCATTTT; CDR3aa: CASSQPLAKKKRDQPQHF
v_gene: TRBV7-3; d_gene: -; j_gene: TRBJ2-2; abundance: many; CDR3nt: TGTGCCAGCAGCTTAACGAGTTCGAACACCGGGGAGCTGTTTTTT; CDR3aa: CASSLTSSNTGELFF
v_gene: TRBV13; d_gene: TRBD2; j_gene: TRBJ2-7; abundance: many; CDR3nt: TGTGCCAGCAGATCTGACCTAGCGGGAACATACGAGCAGTACTTC; CDR3aa: CASRSDLAGTYEQYF
v_gene: TRBV24-1; d_gene: TRBD1; j_gene: TRBJ1-5; abundance: -; CDR3nt: TGTGCCACCAGTGGGGACAGGGGGCTCGGTCAGCCCCAGCATTTT; CDR3aa: CATSGDRGLGQPQHF
v_gene: TRBV20-1; d_gene: TRBD1; j_gene: TRBJ1-2; abundance: many; CDR3nt: TGCAGTGCTCTTAGACAGGGATTTAATGGCTACACCTTC; CDR3aa: CSALRQGFNGYTF
v_gene: TRBV5-1; d_gene: -; j_gene: TRBJ2-1; abundance: many; CDR3nt: TGCGCCAGCAGCTTGGGGGTTGGAGGTTCCTACAATGAGCAGTTCTTC; CDR3aa: CASSLGVGGSYNEQFF
v_gene: TRBV4-1; d_gene: -; j_gene: TRBJ1-2; abundance: many; CDR3nt: TGCGCCAGCAGCCTCTGGGGGAGTGGCTACACCTTC; CDR3aa: CASSLWGSGYTF
v_gene: TRBV7-3; d_gene: -; j_gene: TRBJ2-1; abundance: -; CDR3nt: TGTGCCAGCAGCTTAAACGAGGGCCGGCAGTTCTTC; CDR3aa: CASSLNEGRQFF
v_gene: TRBV3-1; d_gene: TRBD1; j_gene: TRBJ2-6; abundance: many; CDR3nt: TGTGCCAGCAGCCAAGGTACAGGGGCTGGGGCCAACGTCCTGACTTTC; CDR3aa: CASSQGTGAGANVLTF
v_gene: TRBV10-3; d_gene: -; j_gene: TRBJ2-2; abundance: many; CDR3nt: TGTGCCATCAGAGTCTCTGGGCGGCCCGGGGAGCTGTTTTTT; CDR3aa: CAIRVSGRPGELFF
v_gene: TRBV9; d_gene: -; j_gene: TRBJ2-5; abundance: -; CDR3nt: TGTGCCAGCAGCGTAGAACAGGGTGTGGGACAAGAGACCCAGTACTTC; CDR3aa: CASSVEQGVGQETQYF
v_gene: TRBV2; d_gene: TRBD2; j_gene: TRBJ2-7; abundance: many; CDR3nt: TGTGCCAGCAGGACTAGCGGGATAACCTACGAGCAGTACTTC; CDR3aa: CASRTSGITYEQYF
v_gene: TRBV3-1; d_gene: -; j_gene: TRBJ2-5; abundance: many; CDR3nt: TGTGCCAGCAGCCAAGGTCCGTTGGGGCCTGATTCCCAGTACTTC; CDR3aa: CASSQGPLGPDSQYF
v_gene: TRBV29-1; d_gene: -; j_gene: TRBJ1-1; abundance: many; CDR3nt: TGCAGCGCCACAGCCACGAACAGGAACACTGAAGCTTTCTTT; CDR3aa: CSATATNRNTEAFF
v_gene: TRBV28; d_gene: TRBD2; j_gene: TRBJ2-5; abundance: many; CDR3nt: TGTGCCAGCAGTTCCCGTCTATCTAGCGGGAGGGCCCGAGAGACCCAGTACTTC; CDR3aa: CASSSRLSSGRARETQYF
v_gene: TRBV7-6; d_gene: TRBD1; j_gene: TRBJ1-6; abundance: -; CDR3nt: TGTGCCAGCGGCTTAGCGGGACAGGGAGGATCACCCCTCCACTTT; CDR3aa: CASGLAGQGGSPLHF
v_gene: TRBV29-1; d_gene: TRBD2; j_gene: TRBJ2-1; abundance: many; CDR3nt: TGCAGCGTTGCAGGGGGGGGATCAGCGGGAGGCCCGAGCTCCTACAATGAGCAGTTCTTC; CDR3aa: CSVAGGGSAGGPSSYNEQFF
v_gene: TRBV28; d_gene: TRBD2; j_gene: TRBJ2-7; abundance: many; CDR3nt: TGTGCCAGCAGTTCGTTACCGGGACTAGCGAGGAAAGGGGGCTCCTACGAGCAGTACTTC; CDR3aa: CASSSLPGLARKGGSYEQYF
v_gene: TRBV2; d_gene: -; j_gene: TRBJ2-7; abundance: many; CDR3nt: TGTGCCAGCACTGACACCAGGAGCTCCTACGAGCAGTACTTC; CDR3aa: CASTDTRSSYEQYF
v_gene: TRBV20-1; d_gene: TRBD2; j_gene: TRBJ2-2; abundance: many; CDR3nt: TGCAGTGGAGGGCTAAGCGGGAGGGTCGGGGAGCTGTTTTTT; CDR3aa: CSGGLSGRVGELFF
v_gene: TRBV3-1; d_gene: -; j_gene: TRBJ2-5; abundance: few; CDR3nt: TGTGCCAGCAGCAAACCCGGCGCGGGGGCGAGGAGGCCAGAGACCCAGTACTTC; CDR3aa: CASSKPGAGARRPETQYF
v_gene: TRBV6-2/TRBV6-3; d_gene: -; j_gene: TRBJ2-7; abundance: -; CDR3nt: TGTGCCAGCTCACCTCAGCGGGTTCTCTACGAGCAGTACTTC; CDR3aa: CASSPQRVLYEQYF
v_gene: TRBV20-1; d_gene: -; j_gene: TRBJ2-7; abundance: many; CDR3nt: TGCAGTGCCCATCTCTACGAGCAGTACTTC; CDR3aa: CSAHLYEQYF
v_gene: TRBV4-1; d_gene: TRBD1; j_gene: TRBJ2-1; abundance: -; CDR3nt: TGCGCCAGCAGCCAACTTCGGTTGTTGACAGGGGCTGGGAATGAGCAGTTCTTC; CDR3aa: CASSQLRLLTGAGNEQFF
v_gene: TRBV15; d_gene: -; j_gene: TRBJ1-4; abundance: -; CDR3nt: TGTGCCACCAGCAGAGATCCGGGGGGGTACGAAAAACTGTTTTTT; CDR3aa: CATSRDPGGYEKLFF
v_gene: TRBV5-1; d_gene: TRBD1; j_gene: TRBJ2-3; abundance: -; CDR3nt: TGCGCCAGCAGCCTACAGGGGGGCGGGTCGAATACGCAGTATTTT; CDR3aa: CASSLQGGGSNTQYF
v_gene: TRBV29-1; d_gene: -; j_gene: TRBJ2-1; abundance: -; CDR3nt: TGCAGCGTTGGTCTAACAATGCCCTCAGCGACGGAGTTCTTC; CDR3aa: CSVGLTMPSATEFF
v_gene: TRBV12-5; d_gene: -; j_gene: TRBJ1-5; abundance: many; CDR3nt: TGTGCTAGTGGTGATTATCAGCCCCAGCATTTT; CDR3aa: CASGDYQPQHF
v_gene: TRBV18; d_gene: -; j_gene: TRBJ1-1; abundance: few; CDR3nt: TGTGCCAGCTCCCCCGACGGTTACACTGAAGCTTTCTTT; CDR3aa: CASSPDGYTEAFF
v_gene: TRBV7-9; d_gene: -; j_gene: TRBJ2-1; abundance: -; CDR3nt: TGTGCCAGCAGTTCGCAGAGAGGGCTACGGCTGGGAAATGAGCAGTTCTTC; CDR3aa: CASSSQRGLRLGNEQFF
v_gene: TRBV12-3/TRBV12-4; d_gene: TRBD1; j_gene: TRBJ1-2; abundance: -; CDR3nt: TGTGCCAGCAGCCGGACCGGGACAGTCAACTATGGCTACACCTTC; CDR3aa: CASSRTGTVNYGYTF
v_gene: TRBV6-1; d_gene: TRBD2; j_gene: TRBJ2-7; abundance: -; CDR3nt: TGTGCCGGCTCAGGGAGCGGGACTCCCTACGAGCAGTACTTC; CDR3aa: CAGSGSGTPYEQYF
v_gene: TRBV19; d_gene: -; j_gene: TRBJ2-3; abundance: many; CDR3nt: TGTGCCAGTAGTATTGTTACCTCTGGGGTTGATACGCAGTATTTT; CDR3aa: CASSIVTSGVDTQYF
v_gene: TRBV6-5; d_gene: TRBD1; j_gene: TRBJ1-6; abundance: -; CDR3nt: TGTGCCAGCAGTTCGGGGACAGGAATATTCTCACCCCTCCACTTT; CDR3aa: CASSSGTGIFSPLHF
v_gene: TRBV2; d_gene: -; j_gene: TRBJ2-7; abundance: many; CDR3nt: TGTGCCAGCACGACTAGCTACGAGCAGTACTTC; CDR3aa: CASTTSYEQYF
v_gene: TRBV3-1; d_gene: TRBD2; j_gene: TRBJ2-3; abundance: -; CDR3nt: TGTGCCAGCAGCTACCGGACTAGCGGGGCCACAGATACGCAGTATTTT; CDR3aa: CASSYRTSGATDTQYF
v_gene: TRBV2; d_gene: -; j_gene: TRBJ2-7; abundance: many; CDR3nt: TGTGCCAGCAGTGAAGGGGGGAGACCCCCGGAGGAGCAGTACTTC; CDR3aa: CASSEGGRPPEEQYF
v_gene: TRBV27; d_gene: -; j_gene: TRBJ1-4; abundance: -; CDR3nt: TGTGCCAGCAGTTTAACAGGGATGGTTGAAAAACTGTTTTTT; CDR3aa: CASSLTGMVEKLFF
v_gene: TRBV19; d_gene: -; j_gene: TRBJ2-2; abundance: many; CDR3nt: TGTGCCAGTAGTATAGGAACATCCGGGGAGCTGTTTTTT; CDR3aa: CASSIGTSGELFF
v_gene: TRBV28; d_gene: -; j_gene: TRBJ2-7; abundance: many; CDR3nt: TGTGCCAGCAGACCGACCGGCTCCTACGAGCAGTACTTC; CDR3aa: CASRPTGSYEQYF
v_gene: TRBV3-1; d_gene: -; j_gene: TRBJ2-7; abundance: -; CDR3nt: TGTGCCAGCAGCCAGGTCGACTATAGCGGTTACGAGCAGTACTTC; CDR3aa: CASSQVDYSGYEQYF
v_gene: TRBV15; d_gene: -; j_gene: TRBJ2-3; abundance: many; CDR3nt: TGTGCCACCAGCAGAGAGCAACGCACAGATACGCAGTATTTT; CDR3aa: CATSREQRTDTQYF
v_gene: TRBV25-1; d_gene: TRBD1; j_gene: TRBJ2-1; abundance: many; CDR3nt: TGTGCCAGCAGTGACGGACAGGGGTTCAATGAGCAGTTCTTC; CDR3aa: CASSDGQGFNEQFF
v_gene: TRBV6-1; d_gene: TRBD2; j_gene: TRBJ2-7; abundance: many; CDR3nt: TGTGCCAGCAGTAAACCCTCACTAGCGGGAGATGGCGAGCAGTACTTC; CDR3aa: CASSKPSLAGDGEQYF
v_gene: TRBV6-2/TRBV6-3; d_gene: -; j_gene: TRBJ2-7; abundance: many; CDR3nt: TGTGCCAGCAGTTACGAGTACGGGACCTACGAGCAGTACTTC; CDR3aa: CASSYEYGTYEQYF
v_gene: TRBV6-2/TRBV6-3; d_gene: TRBD2; j_gene: TRBJ2-1; abundance: -; CDR3nt: TGTGCCAGCAGTGCCGGACTAGCGGGAGTCGGGGAGCAGTTCTTC; CDR3aa: CASSAGLAGVGEQFF
v_gene: TRBV6-1; d_gene: TRBD2; j_gene: TRBJ2-2; abundance: few; CDR3nt: TGTGCCAGCAGTGAAGTGGCTATGGGCGGGAGGGGCACCGGGGAGCTGTTTTTT; CDR3aa: CASSEVAMGGRGTGELFF
v_gene: TRBV6-5; d_gene: -; j_gene: TRBJ1-4; abundance: few; CDR3nt: TGTGCCAGCAGTTACTCACACATGCTCGGGCAGTGGGAAAAACTGTTTTTT; CDR3aa: CASSYSHMLGQWEKLFF
v_gene: TRBV5-8; d_gene: TRBD1; j_gene: TRBJ1-6; abundance: few; CDR3nt: TGTGCCGGGGACAGGGGTGAAAATAATTCACCCCTCCACTTT; CDR3aa: CAGDRGENNSPLHF
v_gene: TRBV24-1; d_gene: -; j_gene: TRBJ2-7; abundance: -; CDR3nt: TGTGCCACCAGTGATTGGGGTTACGAGCAGTACTTC; CDR3aa: CATSDWGYEQYF